This T cell receptor beta chain comes out of a study of blood T cells in healthy people across ages. The CDR3 contains 15 residues. CDR1 is WSHSY, CDR2 SAAADI, per germline. V lost 0 bases and J lost 3, with 12 bases in between. This clonotype was picked up a small number of times. The second PCR ran about 7 to 12 cycles with a sample-barcoded 5' primer and J-beta primers. MiXCR, applied by TCRdb to the 5' RACE reads, yields one record per CDR3 protein. The table lists over a million distinct CDR3 sequences, 35% to 45% of them singletons. The chain has TRBV10-2 and TRBJ2-7, with D unresolved. Sequencing used blood. This receptor was obtained from a woman aged 18 to 35 in good health. CDR3 nucleotide sequence: TGCGCCAGCAGTGAGTCGAGAGGTCTGGTCTACGAGCAGTACTTC. This translates into CASSESRGLVYEQYF.